This T cell receptor (beta chain) was sequenced in a study of beta chain features in type 1 diabetes listed by TCRdb under 2018. For the study in its entirety: No differences in mean age, gender distribution, total cell number or subset yield were found between patients and healthy donors. A total of roughly 100 million sorted cells were examined across all samples, and the number of cells per subset was strongly correlated with RNA yield. Whereas all 30 or so donors provided naive and central memory subsets, regulatory and stem cell-like memory subsets were isolated from just 8 patients and roughly eight healthy donors. In the study, recently diagnosed type 1 diabetes patients and matched healthy donors were compared on the TCRB repertoires of their sorted circulating CD4+ T cell subsets. What the authors observed across the whole study: PCR may preferentially amplify shorter templates, but because patient and control samples were amplified and corrected together, any resulting skew would affect both groups equally. Because cDNA was sequenced instead of genomic DNA, activated cells with high expression could be over-represented, although the groups did not differ in activation or CD3 levels. At VDJ recombination sites, type 1 diabetes patients had fewer insertions and more deleted nucleotides, which implies abnormalities in thymic rearrangement. Naive, central memory and regulatory TCRB repertoires appeared to be more alike among patients than among healthy donors. Because small numbers of individuals were included in the HLA sub-analyses, any influence of HLA type on TCRB rearrangement was left unresolved. A moderate but significant shortening of TCRB CDR3 length was observed in type 1 diabetes patients in all four CD4+ subsets.

From a lookup of the germline V gene (reference sequence), CDR1 and CDR2 are LNHNV and YYDKDF. The cysteine opens and the phenylalanine closes a CDR3 of 13 amino acids. Just the 39-base CDR3 DNA is kept, in frame starting at base 1. V loses 9 bases, J loses 3 bases, and the germline ends lie 14 bases apart. Points on this clone: Its antigen is currently not known. No base qualities exist here, and no much larger clone lies one base off it.

All of the isolated RNA was reverse transcribed with the High Capacity cDNA Reverse Transcription Kit, so expressed TCRB transcripts were sequenced. Deep immunoSEQ sequencing was applied to naive, central memory and regulatory T cell samples, giving an average of roughly 3.3 million total reads per sample. Sorted cells were lysed in RLT buffer and RNA was extracted with DNase-treated RNeasy Micro or Mini kits, depending on cell number. To prevent cross-contamination, every cell subset was processed on its own, while patient and healthy donor samples were processed together. The immunoSEQ multiplex PCR was used to amplify TCRB sequences from cDNA, yielding 87-bp fragments that span the CDR3 region. Amplicons were sequenced on the Illumina HiSeq platform. The source study handled its data this way. Synthetic template baselines were used to correct PCR bias computationally, reads within Hamming distance 2 were collapsed together, and singletons that could not be merged were discarded. Reads were aligned against IMGT so that V, D and J genes, CDR3 length and insertions or deletions at six rearrangement sites could be assigned. Within each subset, clonotype counts were normalized to sorted cell number, after which true diversity and Gini coefficients were computed with the tcR R package. The overlap coefficient, calculated on TCRB nucleotide sequences, was used to measure repertoire sharing. Sourced from immuneACCESS, this table was stored by TCRdb with only in-frame sequences that have V and J called. A share of the clones is absent; for the studies checked, an unresolved V gene accounts for under half, and the remainder has no known explanation. That table gives V, J and clone size, and the DNA gave D and trimming. The sample table holds about 370,000 clones, of which 9.6% were seen once. The ten largest clones represent 0.45% to 0.65% of the sample.

Each donor gave one peripheral blood draw, roughly 110 mL on average, collected into heparinised tubes. Using a panel that included CD45RO, CCR7, CD25, CD127, CD95 and CD27, naive, central memory, regulatory and stem cell-like memory CD4+ T cells were sorted on a BD FACSAria II. Purity was above 95% for every sorted population. PBMCs were isolated right away by Lymphoprep density gradient centrifugation and were stained directly, without culture. To minimize batch effects, samples were stained and sorted in pairs, one healthy donor with one patient per experiment. Specimen: central memory CD4+ T cells from blood. This TCR was sampled from a man aged 30-40 years with type 1 diabetes. The chain uses TRBV15 and TRBJ2-5; TRBD2 could be the D gene, as 5 bases match. The DNA is TGTGCCACGGGGATGAGCGGCGAAGAGACCCAGTACTTC. This translates into CATGMSGEETQYF.